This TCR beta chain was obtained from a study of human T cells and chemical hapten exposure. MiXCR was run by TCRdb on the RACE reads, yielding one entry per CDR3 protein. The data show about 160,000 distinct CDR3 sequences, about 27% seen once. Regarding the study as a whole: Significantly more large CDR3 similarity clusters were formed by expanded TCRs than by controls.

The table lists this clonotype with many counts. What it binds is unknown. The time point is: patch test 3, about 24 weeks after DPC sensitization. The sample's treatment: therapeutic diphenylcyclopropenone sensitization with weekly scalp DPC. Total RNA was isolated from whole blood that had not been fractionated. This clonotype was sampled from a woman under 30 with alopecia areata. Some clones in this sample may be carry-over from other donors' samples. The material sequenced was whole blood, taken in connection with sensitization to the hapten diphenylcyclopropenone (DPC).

This CDR3 reads CASSESREKTQYF. CDR3 sequence (DNA): TGTGCCAGCAGTGAAAGCAGGGAAAAGACCCAGTACTTC. The chain joins TRBV2 to TRBJ2-5, with a tentative D call TRBD1 (5 bases). Germline V lookup: CDR1 SNHLY, CDR2 FYNNEI. CDR3 length: 13 amino acids. The V end was cut by 2 bases, the J end by 6 bases, with 10 bases between. The variable domain in full, completed from reference TRBV2 and TRBJ2-5, reads EPEVTQTPSHQVTQMGQEVILRCVPISNHLYFYWYRQILGQKVEFLVSFYNNEISEKSEIFDDQFSVERPDGSNFTLKIRSTKLEDSAMYFCASSESREKTQYFGPGTRLLVL.